One and the same sample provided the 31 T cell receptor beta chains below, sequenced in a study of T cells in Graves' hyperthyroidism and ophthalmopathy. Researchers took RNA transcripts and amplified the TCR beta CDR3 regions from them. TCR CDR3 regions were first amplified by RT-PCR with HTBI primers. TCRdb ran MiXCR on the multiplex PCR reads and lists one entry per CDR3 protein. The sample has more than 550,000 distinct CDR3 sequences, roughly a sixth seen once. What was sequenced was blood. These receptors came from a woman between 50 and 59 years old with Graves' hyperthyroidism that later progressed to Graves' ophthalmopathy.

To note about this clonotype: The conserved closing phenylalanine or tryptophan is absent in this CDR3, likely reflecting a read error. The CDR3 protein is CASSWGLSIGSTEAFS. CDR3 coding DNA: TGCGCCAGCAGCTGGGGCCTTAGTATAGGGAGCACTGAAGCTTTCTCT. The chain recombines TRBV5-1 with TRBJ1-1; D might be TRBD1 (5 bases). Germline assignment: CDR1 SGHRS and CDR2 YFSETQ. Trimming shortened V by 3 bases and J by 4 bases, and 19 bases separated the two germline ends. This CDR3 comprises 16 residues.

This clonotype was observed a handful of times. The chain carries TRBV5-1 and TRBJ2-1; the D is unclear. V was trimmed by 1 base and J by 8 bases, leaving 4 bases between them. This CDR3 is 11 amino acids long. Germline values: CDR1 SGHRS, CDR2 YFSETQ. The CDR3 sequence: CASSLIDEQFF. Here the CDR3 DNA reads TGCGCCAGCAGCTTGATCGATGAGCAGTTCTTC.

This clonotype was counted ten times or more. The rearrangement uses TRBV11-2 and TRBJ2-7; D is ambiguous. Germline V CDR1 and CDR2: SGHAT, FQNNGV. The CDR3 is made up of 14 amino acids. With 0 bases removed from V and 9 bases from J, the gap between germline ends came to 15 bases. This chain's CDR3 is CASSLERSLPSQYF. The CDR3 nucleotides read TGTGCCAGCAGCTTAGAACGTAGCCTTCCATCGCAGTACTTC.

This clonotype was observed a few times. The chain uses TRBV4-1 and TRBJ1-5, with D perhaps TRBD1 (6 bases). The germline V gene has CDR1 MGHRA and CDR2 YSYEKL. Trimming took 3 bases from V and 4 from J, leaving 10 bases between them. The CDR3 spans 14 residues. CDR3 amino acids: CASSHSTGNQPQHF. CDR3 DNA: TGCGCCAGCAGCCATAGTACAGGGAATCAGCCCCAGCATTTT.

This clonotype was observed many times. V gene TRBV6-1 combines with J gene TRBJ2-5, with D uncertain. This CDR3 spans 13 amino acids. From germline, CDR1 is MNHNS and CDR2 SASEGT. The V and J ends lost 5 bases and 3 bases respectively, with 10 bases between them. The CDR3 DNA reads as TGTGCCAGCAGTTACTCAGGAGAAGAGACCCAGTACTTC. Its translation is CASSYSGEETQYF.

The genes are TRBV5-1 and TRBJ2-1; 8 nucleotides agree with TRBD1. CDR1 and CDR2 from the germline V gene are SGHRS and YFSETQ. This CDR3 comprises 14 residues. The ends lost 4 bases at V and 3 bases at J; junction bases unmatched: 3. CDR3 region: CASSGQGFYNEQFF. CDR3 DNA sequence: TGCGCCAGCAGCGGACAGGGATTCTACAATGAGCAGTTCTTC. The complete variable domain, with remaining parts taken from reference TRBV5-1 and TRBJ2-1, reads KAGVTQTPRYLIKTRGQQVTLSCSPISGHRSVSWYQQTPGQGLQFLFEYFSETQRNKGNFPGRFSGRQFSNSRSEMNVSTLELGDSALYLCASSGQGFYNEQFFGPGTRLTVL.

This clonotype was seen more than once but under ten times. V usage is TRBV10-3 and J usage is TRBJ1-5; 9 bases map to TRBD1. Germline CDR1 and CDR2: ENHRY and SYGVKD. Trimming cost V 3 bases and J 4 bases; bases outside gene matches: 1. The CDR3 spans 14 residues. CDR3 sequence reads: CAISDGTGNQPQHF. In DNA, the CDR3 is TGTGCCATCAGTGACGGGACAGGGAATCAGCCCCAGCATTTT.

The chain combines TRBV6-9 with TRBJ2-5; a weak D match, TRBD2 (5 bases). V lost 4 bases and J lost 0, with 15 bases in between. The CDR3 length is 16 residues. Germline V gene lookup returns CDR1 MNHGY and CDR2 SVAAGI. The CDR3 bases are TGTGCCAGCAGTTCTCAATCTCCGGGATACCAAGAGACCCAGTACTTC. This gives the protein CASSSQSPGYQETQYF.

This clonotype was recorded at least ten times. V gene TRBV28 combines with J gene TRBJ1-1; 7 bases are a match to TRBD1. The junction had 9 bases not matched to a gene; V was cut back by 5 bases and J by 3 bases. The CDR3 sequence is 15 residues long. CDR1 MDHEN and CDR2 SYDVKM come from the germline V gene. The CDR3 nucleotides read TGTGCCAGCAGTCCCAGACAGGGTTTCGACACTGAAGCTTTCTTT. Its protein product is CASSPRQGFDTEAFF.

The V call is TRBV12-3 or TRBV12-4, the J call TRBJ1-1; D might be TRBD1 (6 bases). Trimming shortened V by 4 bases and J by 1 base, and 19 bases separated the two germline ends. The CDR3 runs to 17 residues. The CDR3, as DNA: TGTGCCAGCAGTTCCCGATTAGGTAGGGGGTGGAACACTGAAGCTTTCTTT. This translates into CASSSRLGRGWNTEAFF.

This rearrangement joins TRBV7-6 to TRBJ1-2; the D is unclear. The CDR3 has 13 amino acids. Trimming stripped 5 bases from V and 8 bases from J, with 15 bases between. CDR1 and CDR2 (germline): SGHVS, FNYEAQ. The CDR3 sequence: CASSPGRAGGYTF. CDR3 sequence (DNA): TGTGCCAGCAGCCCTGGACGGGCGGGGGGCTACACCTTC.

This clonotype was detected a few times. V is TRBV7-6 and J is TRBJ1-2; D possibly corresponds to TRBD1 (5 bases). The CDR3 has 12 amino acids. V lost 3 bases and J lost 8, with 10 bases in between. Germline loops: CDR1 SGHVS, CDR2 FNYEAQ. This CDR3 is CASSFRDEGYTF. In nucleotides, the CDR3 is TGTGCCAGCAGCTTTCGGGACGAGGGCTACACCTTC.

This clonotype was picked up many times. V gene TRBV3-1 combines with J gene TRBJ1-1; the D is unclear. Between the trimmed V and J ends, which lost 0 bases and 0 bases, there was a span of 11 bases. The germline V gene encodes CDR1 LGHDT and CDR2 YNNKEL (reference sequence). CDR3 length equals 16 residues. The CDR3 is CASSQDRTVMNTEAFF. CDR3 in DNA: TGTGCCAGCAGCCAAGATCGGACTGTGATGAACACTGAAGCTTTCTTT.

Many counts were recorded for this clonotype. This rearrangement joins TRBV18 to TRBJ1-3, with 7 bases that match TRBD1. Germline-derived CDR1 and CDR2 are KGHSH and LQKENI. This CDR3 comprises 17 residues. J gave up 0 bases and V 3 bases, and 8 bases lay outside the gene matches. The CDR3 protein is CASSPRTGSNSGNTIYF. CDR3 nucleotides: TGTGCCAGCTCACCTCGGACAGGCTCCAACTCTGGAAACACCATATATTTT.

In this sample, this clonotype turned up a few times. The V gene is TRBV20-1, the J gene TRBJ1-4; no reliable D call. CDR3 size: 13 residues. Trimming stripped 1 base from V and 4 bases from J, with 7 bases between. Germline V gene sequence: CDR1 DFQATT, CDR2 SNEGSKA (reference sequence). The CDR3 sequence: CSARGPINEKLFF. CDR3 bases: TGCAGTGCTAGAGGTCCCATTAATGAAAAACTGTTTTTT.

At least ten counts were recorded for this clonotype. V is TRBV3-1 and J is TRBJ1-2; 8 bases agree with TRBD1. Looked up from germline, CDR1 is LGHDT and CDR2 is YNNKEL (reference sequence). V trimming: 1 base; J trimming: 1 base; junction bases outside the gene matches: 5. The CDR3 is made up of 16 amino acids. CDR3 nucleotides: TGTGCCAGCAGCCAAGGTGACGGGACAGGTAACTATGGCTACACCTTC. It translates to CASSQGDGTGNYGYTF.

This clonotype was picked up many times. The gene calls are TRBV10-3 and TRBJ2-7, with 7 bases identical to TRBD1. CDR1 is ENHRY, CDR2 SYGVKD, per germline. After removal of 4 bases from V and 3 bases from J, the junction contained 9 bases not matched to a gene. This CDR3 comprises 15 residues. In nucleotides, the CDR3 is TGTGCCATCAGTGGCTTACAGGGGTCTGGCTACGAGCAGTACTTC. Amino acids: CAISGLQGSGYEQYF.

This clonotype came up many times. The rearrangement links TRBV30 to TRBJ2-1; 7 nucleotides match TRBD1. The CDR3 is made up of 14 amino acids. Germline V gene sequence: CDR1 GTSNPN, CDR2 SVGIG (reference sequence). J was trimmed by 0 bases and V by 4 bases; bases with no gene match: 3. CDR3 coding DNA: TGTGCCTGGAAGACAGGGAGCTCCTACAATGAGCAGTTCTTC. Its protein product is CAWKTGSSYNEQFF.

In its sample, this clonotype was seen many times. The chain has TRBV18 and TRBJ1-5; D call uncertain. Germline V gene data show CDR1 as KGHSH and CDR2 as LQKENI. The CDR3 totals 14 residues. V lost 2 bases and J 4 bases, leaving 9 bases between the germline ends. For the CDR3, the DNA is TGTGCCAGCTCACCAGTCAGATTAAATCAGCCCCAGCATTTT. Translating it yields CASSPVRLNQPQHF.

Regarding this clonotype: A much larger clone differs from this one at a single base, so this may be a read error. The chain uses TRBV27 and TRBJ2-1, with a weak D call TRBD2 (5 bases). CDR3 size: 18 residues. Germline V gene sequence: CDR1 MNHEY, CDR2 SMNVEV (reference sequence). V lost 3 bases and J lost 9, with 27 bases in between. The CDR3 protein is CASSFVAYSAASNREQFF. CDR3 bases: TGTGCCAGCAGTTTTGTCGCGTATTCCGCAGCTAGCAATCGTGAGCAGTTCTTC.

J is TRBJ2-1 and V is TRBV6-2 or TRBV6-3; 13 positions match TRBD2. The CDR3 covers 17 residues. The trim removed 0 bases at V and 8 bases at J, leaving 7 bases unmatched. Per germline, CDR1 MNHEY and CDR2 SVGEGT. The chain's CDR3 is CASSYSDGLAGVYEQFF. For the CDR3, the DNA is TGTGCCAGCAGTTACTCTGATGGACTAGCGGGAGTCTATGAGCAGTTCTTC.

The V and J genes are TRBV10-3 and TRBJ2-3, with 9 bases that match TRBD2. The CDR3 contains 17 residues. J was trimmed by 1 base and V by 3 bases; bases with no gene match: 8. Per germline, CDR1 ENHRY and CDR2 SYGVKD. The CDR3 loop is CAISDGPASGGTDTQYF. The CDR3 DNA reads TGTGCCATCAGTGATGGGCCAGCTAGCGGGGGCACAGATACGCAGTATTTT.

As for this clonotype: This may come from a read error, since a much larger clone is one base off. This rearrangement joins TRBV7-3 to TRBJ2-7; the match to TRBD1 covers 8 bases. J gave up 6 bases and V 3 bases, and 4 bases lay outside the gene matches. Germline-derived CDR1 and CDR2 are SGHTA and FQGTGA. The CDR3 sequence is 13 residues long. The chain's CDR3 is CASSLGTGSEQYF. Written as DNA, the CDR3 is TGTGCCAGCAGCTTGGGGACAGGCTCCGAGCAGTACTTC. Complete variable domain (other parts from reference TRBV7-3 and TRBJ2-7): GAGVSQTPSNKVTEKGKYVELRCDPISGHTALYWYRQSLGQGPEFLIYFQGTGAADDSGLPNDRFFAVRPEGSVSTLKIQRTERGDSAVYLCASSLGTGSEQYFGPGTRLTVT.

In its sample, this clonotype was seen a few times. The chain recombines TRBV27 with TRBJ2-3; 9 nucleotides align to TRBD2. After removal of 5 bases from V and 2 bases from J, the junction contained 11 bases not matched to a gene. The CDR3 runs 17 residues. Germline loops: CDR1 MNHEY, CDR2 SMNVEV (reference sequence). The CDR3 here is CASSPNVGGGVTDTQYF. In DNA, the CDR3 is TGTGCCAGCAGTCCCAATGTTGGCGGGGGGGTCACAGATACGCAGTATTTT.

This clonotype occurred many times. The chain has TRBV3-1 and TRBJ1-1, with TRBD1 matching 8 bases. The germline CDR1 and CDR2 sequences are LGHDT and YNNKEL (reference sequence). The length of the CDR3 is 16 residues. V lost 4 bases to trimming and J lost 1 base; unmatched junction nucleotides: 8. The CDR3 here is CASSRDPGTGNTEAFF. CDR3 coding DNA: TGTGCCAGCAGCCGGGACCCCGGGACAGGGAACACTGAAGCTTTCTTT.

This chain joins TRBV20-1 and TRBJ1-4, with D possibly being TRBD1 (5 bases). Germline V gene lookup returns CDR1 DFQATT and CDR2 SNEGSKA (reference sequence). The V gene lost 1 base and the J gene lost 0 bases, with 9 bases spanning the gap. CDR3 size: 15 residues. DNA for the CDR3: TGCAGTGCTAGAGGGTGGACAACAACTAATGAAAAACTGTTTTTT. The encoded protein is CSARGWTTTNEKLFF.

In its sample, this clonotype was seen a few times. The chain uses TRBV9 and TRBJ2-1; 8 nucleotides match TRBD2. Germline loops: CDR1 SGDLS, CDR2 YYNGEE. Trimming took 4 bases from V and 8 from J; bases not matched to a gene: 17. This CDR3 has 17 amino acids. The CDR3: CASSKTSGPTSLDEQFF. The CDR3 DNA reads TGTGCCAGCAGCAAAACTAGCGGACCCACATCGCTCGATGAGCAGTTCTTC.

The chain carries TRBV2 and TRBJ1-6; D unresolved. Per germline, CDR1 SNHLY and CDR2 FYNNEI. The CDR3 sequence is 15 residues long. V was trimmed by 2 bases and J by 7 bases, leaving 12 bases between them. CDR3: CASSEYIERNSPLHF. In DNA form, the CDR3 reads TGTGCCAGCAGTGAATATATAGAGAGGAATTCACCCCTCCACTTT. The full variable domain, with the rest looked up from reference TRBV2 and TRBJ1-6, is EPEVTQTPSHQVTQMGQEVILRCVPISNHLYFYWYRQILGQKVEFLVSFYNNEISEKSEIFDDQFSVERPDGSNFTLKIRSTKLEDSAMYFCASSEYIERNSPLHFGNGTRLTVT.

This clonotype was recorded a few times. J is TRBJ2-6 and V is TRBV20-1, with 7 positions matching TRBD2. The trim removed 1 base at V and 3 bases at J, leaving 6 bases unmatched. CDR1 and CDR2 (germline): DFQATT, SNEGSKA (reference sequence). This CDR3 comprises 16 residues. This CDR3 is CSARVLGGVGANVLTF. DNA for the CDR3: TGCAGTGCTAGAGTCCTGGGGGGGGTTGGGGCCAACGTCCTGACTTTC.

With regard to this clonotype: A much more abundant neighbour one base away suggests this may be a read error. The rearrangement joins TRBV11-3 to TRBJ2-5; no definite D call. V gave up 3 bases and J gave up 1 base, with 12 bases separating them. The CDR3 has 15 amino acids. Germline CDR1 reads SGHNT; CDR2 reads YENEEA. The DNA of the CDR3 is TGTGCCAGCAGCTTCTGGCAGGCAAGCCAAGAGACCCAGTACTTC. Translating it yields CASSFWQASQETQYF.

This clonotype was picked up a small number of times. The chain employs TRBV3-1 and TRBJ2-3; D possibly corresponds to TRBD2 (5 bases). Germline CDR1 LGHDT, CDR2 YNNKEL (reference sequence). This CDR3 is 15 amino acids long. V was pared by 1 base and J by 0 bases, with 8 bases between. The DNA for the CDR3 is TGTGCCAGCAGCCAAGGTGGAGGCAGCACAGATACGCAGTATTTT. Amino acid sequence: CASSQGGGSTDTQYF.